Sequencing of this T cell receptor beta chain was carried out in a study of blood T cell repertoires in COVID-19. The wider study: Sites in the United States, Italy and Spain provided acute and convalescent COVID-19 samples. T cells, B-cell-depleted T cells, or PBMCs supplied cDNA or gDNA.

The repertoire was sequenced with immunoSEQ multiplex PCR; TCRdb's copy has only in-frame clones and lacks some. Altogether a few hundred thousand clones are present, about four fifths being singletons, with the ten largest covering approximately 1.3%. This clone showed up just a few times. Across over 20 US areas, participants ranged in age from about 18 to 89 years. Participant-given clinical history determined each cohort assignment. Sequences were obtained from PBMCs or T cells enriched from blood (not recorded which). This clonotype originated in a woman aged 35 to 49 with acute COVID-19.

As DNA, the CDR3 is TGTGCCAGTAGTCGGCAGGACTCCTATAATTCACCCCTCCACTTT. Translated, it gives CASSRQDSYNSPLHF. The V gene is TRBV19, the J gene TRBJ1-6; no firm D call. Germline V gene lookup returns CDR1 LNHDA and CDR2 SQIVND (reference sequence). The CDR3 loop spans 15 amino acids. V was pared by 5 bases and J by 0 bases, with 8 bases between.